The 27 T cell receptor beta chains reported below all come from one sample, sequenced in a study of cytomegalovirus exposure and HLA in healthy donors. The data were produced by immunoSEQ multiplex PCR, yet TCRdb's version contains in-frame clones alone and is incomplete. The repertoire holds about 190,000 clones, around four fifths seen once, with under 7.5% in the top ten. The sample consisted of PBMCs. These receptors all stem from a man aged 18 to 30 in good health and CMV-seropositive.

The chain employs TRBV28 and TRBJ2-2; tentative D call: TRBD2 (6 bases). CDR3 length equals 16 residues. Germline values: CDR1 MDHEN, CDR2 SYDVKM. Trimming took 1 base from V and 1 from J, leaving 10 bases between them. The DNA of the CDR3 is TGTGCCAGCAGTTTATCGGGACTGGGGAACACCGGGGAGCTGTTTTTT. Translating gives CASSLSGLGNTGELFF.

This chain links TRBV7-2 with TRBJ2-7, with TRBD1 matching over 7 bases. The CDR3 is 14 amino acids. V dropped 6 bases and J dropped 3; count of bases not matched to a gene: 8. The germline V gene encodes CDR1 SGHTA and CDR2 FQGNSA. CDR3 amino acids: CASRNTGAFYEQYF. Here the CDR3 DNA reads TGTGCCAGCAGGAATACAGGGGCCTTCTACGAGCAGTACTTC.

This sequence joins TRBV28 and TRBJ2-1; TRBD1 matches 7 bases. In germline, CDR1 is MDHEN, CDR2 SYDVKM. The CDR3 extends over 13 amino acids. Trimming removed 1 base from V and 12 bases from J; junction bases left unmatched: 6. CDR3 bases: TGTGCCAGCAGTTTATCGGACAGACAGGGGCAGTTCTTC. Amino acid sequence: CASSLSDRQGQFF.

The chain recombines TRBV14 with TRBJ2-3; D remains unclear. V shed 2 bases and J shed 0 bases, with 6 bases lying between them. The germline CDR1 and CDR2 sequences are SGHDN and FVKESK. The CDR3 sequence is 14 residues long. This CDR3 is CASSQRRSTDTQYF. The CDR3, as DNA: TGTGCCAGCAGCCAAAGGCGGAGCACAGATACGCAGTATTTT.

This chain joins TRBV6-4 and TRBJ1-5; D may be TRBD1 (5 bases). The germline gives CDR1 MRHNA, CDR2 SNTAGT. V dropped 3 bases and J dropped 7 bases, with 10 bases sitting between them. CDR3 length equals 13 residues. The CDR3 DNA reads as TGTGCCAGCAGTGAGGGGTCAGGGCAGCCCCAGCATTTT. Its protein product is CASSEGSGQPQHF.

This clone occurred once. The CDR3 region is CASSPRTRDGYTF. CDR3 DNA sequence: TGTGCCAGCAGTCCCCGGACCAGGGATGGCTACACCTTC. This chain uses TRBV6-1 with TRBJ1-2, with D maybe TRBD1 (5 bases). V was shortened by 5 bases and J by 6 bases, with 13 bases between the two germline ends. The CDR3 is 13 amino acids. Germline V CDR1 and CDR2: MNHNS, SASEGT.

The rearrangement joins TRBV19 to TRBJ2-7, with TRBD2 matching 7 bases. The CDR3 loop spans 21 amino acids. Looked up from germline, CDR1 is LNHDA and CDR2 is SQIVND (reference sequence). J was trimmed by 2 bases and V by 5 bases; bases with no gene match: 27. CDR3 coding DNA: TGTGCCAGTAGTGCCTCCGGGCTTAGGGAGGGGAGAGGTAACCTTCCCTACGAGCAGTACTTC. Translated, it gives CASSASGLREGRGNLPYEQYF.

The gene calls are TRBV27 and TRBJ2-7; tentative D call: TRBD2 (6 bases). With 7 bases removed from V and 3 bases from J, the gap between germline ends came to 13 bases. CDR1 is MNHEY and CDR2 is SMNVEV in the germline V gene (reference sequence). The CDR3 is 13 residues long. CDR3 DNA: TGTGCCAGCAAGTTGTCAGCGGGCTACGAGCAGTACTTC. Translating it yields CASKLSAGYEQYF.

In DNA form, the CDR3 reads TGTGGAGCGGGAGGGTCAGATACGCAGTATTTT. This translates into CGAGGSDTQYF. V gene TRBV6-1 combines with J gene TRBJ2-3; TRBD2 matches at 10 bases. This CDR3 is 11 amino acids long. Germline loops: CDR1 MNHNS, CDR2 SASEGT.

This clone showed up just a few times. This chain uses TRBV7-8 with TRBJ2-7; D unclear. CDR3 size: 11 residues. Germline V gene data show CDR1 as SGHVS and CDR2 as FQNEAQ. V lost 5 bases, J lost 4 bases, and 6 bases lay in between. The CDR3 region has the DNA TGTGCCAGCAGCCCAGGTTACGAGCAGTACTTC. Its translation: CASSPGYEQYF.

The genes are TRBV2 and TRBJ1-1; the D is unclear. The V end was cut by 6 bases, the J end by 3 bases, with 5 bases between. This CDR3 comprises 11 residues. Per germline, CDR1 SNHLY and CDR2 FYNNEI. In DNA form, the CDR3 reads TGTGCCAGCAGGCAGGACACTGAAGCTTTCTTT. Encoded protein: CASRQDTEAFF.

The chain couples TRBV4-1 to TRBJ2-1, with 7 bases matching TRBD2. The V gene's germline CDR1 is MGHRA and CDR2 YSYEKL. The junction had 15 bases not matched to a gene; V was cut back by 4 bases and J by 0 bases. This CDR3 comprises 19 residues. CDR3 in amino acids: CASSLGGTDFANSYNEQFF. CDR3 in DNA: TGCGCCAGCAGCCTGGGAGGGACTGACTTTGCCAACTCCTACAATGAGCAGTTCTTC.

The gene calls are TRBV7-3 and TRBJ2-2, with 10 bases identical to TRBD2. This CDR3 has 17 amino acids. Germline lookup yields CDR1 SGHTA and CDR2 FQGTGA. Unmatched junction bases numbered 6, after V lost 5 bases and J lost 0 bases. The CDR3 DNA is TGTGCCAGCAGCCCCCGTAGCGGGAGGTCGAACACCGGGGAGCTGTTTTTT. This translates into CASSPRSGRSNTGELFF.

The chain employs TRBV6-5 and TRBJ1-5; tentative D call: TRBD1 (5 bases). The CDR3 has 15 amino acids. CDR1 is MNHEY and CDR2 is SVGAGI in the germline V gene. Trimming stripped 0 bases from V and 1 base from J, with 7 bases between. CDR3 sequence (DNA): TGTGCCAGCAGTTACTCAGGGGCGAGCAATCAGCCCCAGCATTTT. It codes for CASSYSGASNQPQHF.

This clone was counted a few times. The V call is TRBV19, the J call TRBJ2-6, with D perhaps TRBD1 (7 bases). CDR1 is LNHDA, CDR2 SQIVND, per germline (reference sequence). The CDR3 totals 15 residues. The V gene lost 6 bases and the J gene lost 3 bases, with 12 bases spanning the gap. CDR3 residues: CASRPGGGGANVLTF. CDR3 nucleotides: TGTGCCAGTAGGCCAGGGGGAGGTGGGGCCAACGTCCTGACTTTC.

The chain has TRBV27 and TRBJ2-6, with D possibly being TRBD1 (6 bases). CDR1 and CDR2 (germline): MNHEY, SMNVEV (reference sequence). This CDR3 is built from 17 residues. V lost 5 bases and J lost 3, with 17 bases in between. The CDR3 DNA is TGTGCCAGCAGTCCCGGCGTGGGGGCGCTTGGGGCCAACGTCCTGACTTTC. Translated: CASSPGVGALGANVLTF.

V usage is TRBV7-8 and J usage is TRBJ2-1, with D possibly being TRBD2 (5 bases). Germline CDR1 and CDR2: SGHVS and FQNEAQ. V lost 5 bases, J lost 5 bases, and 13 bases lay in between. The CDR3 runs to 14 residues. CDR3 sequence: CASSPLDLNNEQFF. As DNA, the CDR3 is TGTGCCAGCAGCCCTTTGGACTTAAACAATGAGCAGTTCTTC.

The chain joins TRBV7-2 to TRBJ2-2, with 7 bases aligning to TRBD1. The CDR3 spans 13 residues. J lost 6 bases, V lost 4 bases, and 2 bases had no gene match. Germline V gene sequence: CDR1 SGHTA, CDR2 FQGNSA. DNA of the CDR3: TGTGCCAGCAGCTCTACAGGGGCCGGGGAGCTGTTTTTT. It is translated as CASSSTGAGELFF.

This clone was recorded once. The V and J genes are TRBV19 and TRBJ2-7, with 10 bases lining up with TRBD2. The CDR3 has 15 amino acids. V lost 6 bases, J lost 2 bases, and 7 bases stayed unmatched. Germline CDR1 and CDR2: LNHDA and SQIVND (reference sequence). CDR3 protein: CASRLIAGGTYEQYF. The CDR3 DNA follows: TGTGCCAGTAGACTTATAGCGGGAGGCACCTACGAGCAGTACTTC. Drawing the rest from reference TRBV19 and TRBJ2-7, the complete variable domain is DGGITQSPKYLFRKEGQNVTLSCEQNLNHDAMYWYRQDPGQGLRLIYYSQIVNDFQKGDIAEGYSVSREKKESFPLTVTSAQKNPTAFYLCASRLIAGGTYEQYFGPGTRLTVT.

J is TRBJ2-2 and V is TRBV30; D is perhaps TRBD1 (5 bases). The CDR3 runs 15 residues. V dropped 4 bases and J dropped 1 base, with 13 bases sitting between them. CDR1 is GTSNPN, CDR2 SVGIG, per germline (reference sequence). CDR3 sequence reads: CAWIKGAVNTGELFF. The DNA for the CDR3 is TGTGCCTGGATTAAAGGGGCAGTGAACACCGGGGAGCTGTTTTTT.

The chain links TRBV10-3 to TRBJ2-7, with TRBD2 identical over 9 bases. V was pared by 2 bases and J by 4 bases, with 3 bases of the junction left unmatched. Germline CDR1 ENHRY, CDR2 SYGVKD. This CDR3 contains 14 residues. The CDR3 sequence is CAISEAGGRYEQYF. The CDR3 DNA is TGTGCCATCAGTGAGGCGGGAGGGCGTTACGAGCAGTACTTC.

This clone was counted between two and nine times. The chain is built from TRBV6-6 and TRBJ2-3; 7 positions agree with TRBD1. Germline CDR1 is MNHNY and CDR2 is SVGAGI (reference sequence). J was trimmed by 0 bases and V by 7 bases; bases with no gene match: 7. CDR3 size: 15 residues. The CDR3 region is CASNRPGQSTDTQYF. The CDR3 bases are TGTGCCAGCAACAGACCGGGACAGAGCACAGATACGCAGTATTTT.

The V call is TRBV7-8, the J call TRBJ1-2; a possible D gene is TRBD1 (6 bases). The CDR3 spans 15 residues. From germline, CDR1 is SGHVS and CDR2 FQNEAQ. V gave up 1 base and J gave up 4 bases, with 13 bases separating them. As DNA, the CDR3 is TGTGCCAGCAGCTTAGGCGGACAGACCTTCTATGGCTACACCTTC. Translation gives CASSLGGQTFYGYTF. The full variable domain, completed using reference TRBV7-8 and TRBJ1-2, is GAGVSQSPRYKVAKRGQDVALRCDPISGHVSLFWYQQALGQGPEFLTYFQNEAQLDKSGLPSDRFFAERPEGSVSTLKIQRTQQEDSAVYLCASSLGGQTFYGYTFGSGTRLTVV.

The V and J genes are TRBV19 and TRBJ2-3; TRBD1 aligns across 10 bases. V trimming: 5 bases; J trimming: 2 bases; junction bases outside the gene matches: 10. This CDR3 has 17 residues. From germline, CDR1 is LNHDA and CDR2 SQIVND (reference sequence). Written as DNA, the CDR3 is TGTGCCAGTAGTCAGCTCGCGACAGGGGGCAACACAGATACGCAGTATTTT. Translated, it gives CASSQLATGGNTDTQYF.

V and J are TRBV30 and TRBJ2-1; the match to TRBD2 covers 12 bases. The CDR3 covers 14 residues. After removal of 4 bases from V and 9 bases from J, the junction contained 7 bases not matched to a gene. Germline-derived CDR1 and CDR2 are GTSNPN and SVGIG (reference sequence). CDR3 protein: CAWTGLAGIGEQFF. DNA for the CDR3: TGTGCCTGGACAGGACTAGCGGGAATCGGTGAGCAGTTCTTC. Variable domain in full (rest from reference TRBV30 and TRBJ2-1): SQTIHQWPATLVQPVGSPLSLECTVEGTSNPNLYWYRQAAGRGLQLLFYSVGIGQISSEVPQNLSASRPQDRQFILSSKKLLLSDSGFYLCAWTGLAGIGEQFFGPGTRLTVL.

CDR3 sequence: CASSLGTGVGYTF. The CDR3 nucleotides are TGCGCCAGCAGCTTGGGGACAGGGGTCGGCTACACCTTC. The chain employs TRBV5-1 and TRBJ1-2; 9 positions agree with TRBD1. Germline V gene data show CDR1 as SGHRS and CDR2 as YFSETQ. The J segment lost 8 bases and the V segment lost 0 bases, leaving 2 bases of the junction unmatched. There are 13 residues in the CDR3.

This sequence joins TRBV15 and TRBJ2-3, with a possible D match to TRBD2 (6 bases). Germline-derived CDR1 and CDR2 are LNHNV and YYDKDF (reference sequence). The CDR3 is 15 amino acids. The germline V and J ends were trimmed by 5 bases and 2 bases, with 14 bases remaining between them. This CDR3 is CATSLEGGPTDTQYF. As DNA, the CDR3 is TGTGCCACCAGCTTAGAGGGAGGTCCCACAGATACGCAGTATTTT.